These 21 T cell receptor beta chains share one sample of origin, sequenced in a study of CD8 T cells in ankylosing spondylitis. TCRdb re-analysed the 5' RACE reads in MiXCR, keeping a single row per CDR3 protein. The data contain 250,000 to 400,000 distinct CDR3 sequences, around 10% of them singletons. Sequencing was carried out using blood, either unsorted or a sorted T cell fraction (not recorded which). These receptors originate from a female donor with ankylosing spondylitis or in good health (not recorded which).

This chain links TRBV20-1 with TRBJ2-1, with TRBD2 matching over 9 bases. From germline, CDR1 is DFQATT and CDR2 SNEGSKA (reference sequence). The CDR3 is 14 amino acids. J lost 8 bases, V lost 7 bases, and 12 bases had no gene match. The CDR3 DNA reads as TGCAGTGAGGGAGGAGCAGCGGGGGGCCATGAGCAGTTCTTC. As protein: CSEGGAAGGHEQFF.

This clonotype was observed at least ten times. The V and J genes are TRBV12-3 or TRBV12-4 and TRBJ2-6; TRBD1 agrees at 8 bases. The V gene end was trimmed by 4 bases and the J gene end by 1 base; junction bases not matched to a gene: 3. This CDR3 is 16 amino acids long. The CDR3, as DNA: TGTGCCAGCAGTTATCGACAGGGGTCTGGGGCCAACGTCCTGACTTTC. Protein product: CASSYRQGSGANVLTF.

V gene TRBV20-1 combines with J gene TRBJ2-2; possible D gene TRBD2, 5 bases. The germline V gene has CDR1 DFQATT and CDR2 SNEGSKA (reference sequence). This CDR3 spans 11 amino acids. V was trimmed by 5 bases and J by 6 bases, leaving 7 bases between them. In DNA, the CDR3 is TGCAGTGCTCGTAGCGCCGGGGAGCTGTTTTTT. This codes for CSARSAGELFF.

This clonotype turned up a few times. The genes are TRBV7-2 and TRBJ2-1; TRBD1 aligns across 10 bases. Germline V lookup: CDR1 SGHTA, CDR2 FQGNSA. The ends lost 0 bases at V and 7 bases at J; junction bases unmatched: 9. The CDR3 spans 17 residues. CDR3 loop: CASSLAVTGQGLNEQFF. The CDR3 DNA reads as TGTGCCAGCAGCTTAGCCGTAACGGGACAGGGGCTAAATGAGCAGTTCTTC.

This clonotype showed up many times. The chain recombines TRBV20-1 with TRBJ2-5; D tentatively reads TRBD1 or TRBD2 (5 bases each). CDR3 length: 17 residues. Germline V CDR1 and CDR2: DFQATT, SNEGSKA (reference sequence). Trimming left V 5 bases short and J 5 bases short, with 27 bases between. CDR3 nucleotide sequence: TGCAGTGCTGGGGAACTTTTCGCCGGGACCTCCGGGGAGACCCAGTACTTC. Protein product: CSAGELFAGTSGETQYF.

This clonotype appeared a few times. The chain carries TRBV18 and TRBJ1-1; 9 bases align to TRBD1. The junction had 13 bases not matched to a gene; V was cut back by 7 bases and J by 1 base. The V gene's germline CDR1 is KGHSH and CDR2 LQKENI. The CDR3 length is 17 residues. The CDR3 nucleotides are TGTGCCAGCTGGGGACAGGGTGGCCAAAAGCGGAACACTGAAGCTTTCTTT. Residues: CASWGQGGQKRNTEAFF.

This clonotype was seen repeatedly, ten times or more. The V and J genes are TRBV5-1 and TRBJ2-7; 8 positions agree with TRBD1. CDR1 is SGHRS and CDR2 is YFSETQ in the germline V gene. CDR3 length: 15 amino acids. The V gene end was trimmed by 2 bases and the J gene end by 1 base; junction bases not matched to a gene: 5. The CDR3 DNA reads as TGCGCCAGCAGCTTTCAAGGACAGGGTTCCTACGAGCAGTACTTC. Translation gives CASSFQGQGSYEQYF.

This clonotype appeared many times. The CDR3 nucleotides read TGCGCCAGCAGCTTGGATAGGAACTACAATGAGCAGTTCTTC. Its protein is CASSLDRNYNEQFF. The chain is built from TRBV5-1 and TRBJ2-1; no definite D call. Per the germline V gene, CDR1 is SGHRS and CDR2 is YFSETQ. This CDR3 comprises 14 residues. The germline V and J ends were trimmed by 0 bases and 3 bases, with 7 bases remaining between them.

J is TRBJ2-3 and V is TRBV5-1; 9 bases fit TRBD2. CDR1 and CDR2 (germline): SGHRS, YFSETQ. V trimming: 4 bases; J trimming: 5 bases; junction bases outside the gene matches: 8. This CDR3 comprises 15 residues. CDR3 DNA sequence: TGCGCCAGCAGCCCCTTAGCGGGGGTCAAAGATACGCAGTATTTT. Translating gives CASSPLAGVKDTQYF. Supplemented by reference TRBV5-1 and TRBJ2-3, the full variable domain reads KAGVTQTPRYLIKTRGQQVTLSCSPISGHRSVSWYQQTPGQGLQFLFEYFSETQRNKGNFPGRFSGRQFSNSRSEMNVSTLELGDSALYLCASSPLAGVKDTQYFGPGTRLTVL.

In its sample, this clonotype was seen many times. The rearrangement links TRBV5-1 to TRBJ1-1; 7 bases match TRBD1. This CDR3 region has 13 residues. V shed 4 bases, J shed 10 bases, and the junction held 10 bases outside the gene matches. Per the germline V gene, CDR1 is SGHRS and CDR2 is YFSETQ. In DNA, the CDR3 is TGCGCCAGCAGCCTAGAACAGGGGTCGCGAGCTTTCTTT. Its protein is CASSLEQGSRAFF.

This chain uses TRBV20-1 with TRBJ2-7; 10 bases match TRBD2. The CDR3 sequence is 15 residues long. Germline CDR1 and CDR2: DFQATT and SNEGSKA (reference sequence). Trimming at V came to 5 bases and at J to 7 bases, leaving 14 bases not matched to a gene. Written as DNA, the CDR3 is TGCAGTGCTCCCCGAGGAGCGGGAGGGCCTAATGAGCAGTACTTC. This translates into CSAPRGAGGPNEQYF.

This clonotype has ten or more counts. The chain joins TRBV10-2 to TRBJ1-1, with D unresolved. V shed 4 bases and J shed 1 base, with 10 bases lying between them. CDR1 WSHSY and CDR2 SAAADI come from the germline V gene. CDR3 length: 14 residues. The CDR3: CASSAPGGNTEAFF. For the CDR3, the DNA is TGCGCCAGCAGTGCTCCTGGCGGGAACACTGAAGCTTTCTTT.

This clonotype was seen at least ten times. The J gene is TRBJ1-6, the V gene TRBV30; D gene uncertain. Germline loops: CDR1 GTSNPN, CDR2 SVGIG (reference sequence). This CDR3 comprises 14 residues. Between the trimmed V and J ends, which lost 8 bases and 7 bases, there was a span of 18 bases. CDR3 DNA sequence: TGTGCCGTATCCCGGACCTCGAGCAATTCACCCCTCCACTTT. Protein product: CAVSRTSSNSPLHF.

This clonotype was seen more than once but under ten times. J is TRBJ1-5 and V is TRBV12-3 or TRBV12-4; D call uncertain. The CDR3 length is 16 residues. The ends were cut back, 6 bases at V and 0 bases at J, with 15 bases in the middle. The CDR3 nucleotides are TGTGCCAGCAGACTTGGACGGGTTTATAGCAATCAGCCCCAGCATTTT. Residues: CASRLGRVYSNQPQHF.

The chain couples TRBV24-1 to TRBJ2-7, with 8 nucleotides matching TRBD1. CDR3 length: 15 amino acids. The junction had 7 bases not matched to a gene; V was cut back by 4 bases and J by 3 bases. Germline CDR1 reads KGHDR; CDR2 reads SFDVKD. The CDR3 is CATSEDRAFCYEQYF. The CDR3 nucleotides are TGTGCCACCAGTGAGGACAGGGCTTTTTGCTACGAGCAGTACTTC.

This clonotype was observed a handful of times. The CDR3 DNA sequence: TGCGCCAGCAGCCAAGAGTTACAGGTGACCTACGAGCAGTACTTC. Protein sequence: CASSQELQVTYEQYF. The chain is built from TRBV4-3 and TRBJ2-7, with D maybe TRBD1 (5 bases). Trimming cost V 0 bases and J 2 bases, with 11 bases left between them. Germline values: CDR1 LGHNA, CDR2 YSLEER. This CDR3 has 15 amino acids.

In this sample, this clonotype turned up many times. This chain uses TRBV20-1 with TRBJ1-5, with TRBD1 matching over 8 bases. V dropped 6 bases and J dropped 2; count of bases not matched to a gene: 6. CDR1 is DFQATT, CDR2 SNEGSKA, per germline (reference sequence). This CDR3 has 14 amino acids. CDR3 in amino acids: CSAPQGVGNQPQHF. The CDR3, as DNA: TGCAGTGCACCACAGGGGGTGGGCAATCAGCCCCAGCATTTT.

This clonotype was observed at least ten times. CDR3 nucleotide sequence: TGTGCCAGCTCACGATTCGACAGGACAATAAGCACAGATACGCAGTATTTT. It codes for CASSRFDRTISTDTQYF. The rearrangement links TRBV7-6 to TRBJ2-3; D possibly corresponds to TRBD1 (6 bases). V gave up 8 bases and J gave up 0 bases, with 21 bases separating them. Germline CDR1 and CDR2: SGHVS and FNYEAQ. This CDR3 spans 17 amino acids. Drawing the rest from reference TRBV7-6 and TRBJ2-3, the complete variable domain is GAGVSQSPRYKVTKRGQDVALRCDPISGHVSLYWYRQALGQGPEFLTYFNYEAQQDKSGLPNDRFSAERPEGSISTLTIQRTEQRDSAMYRCASSRFDRTISTDTQYFGPGTRLTVL.

This clonotype was observed a handful of times. The chain has TRBV29-1 and TRBJ1-5; no clear D. The CDR3 is made up of 13 amino acids. In germline, CDR1 is SQVTM, CDR2 ANQGSEA. The V end lost 1 base, the J end lost 5 bases, and 9 bases lay between the germline ends. Here the CDR3 reads CSVEVGFDQPQHF. In DNA, the CDR3 is TGCAGCGTTGAAGTAGGGTTCGATCAGCCCCAGCATTTT.

The chain is built from TRBV12-3 or TRBV12-4 and TRBJ2-6, with 9 bases lining up with TRBD1. The CDR3 is 18 residues long. Trimming removed 4 bases from V and 1 base from J; junction bases left unmatched: 8. The CDR3 loop is CASSSRGDRASGANVLTF. CDR3 bases: TGTGCCAGCAGTTCCAGAGGGGACAGGGCGTCTGGGGCCAACGTCCTGACTTTC.

In its sample, this clonotype was seen many times. This rearrangement joins TRBV7-3 to TRBJ2-1; possible D gene TRBD2, 5 bases. Trimming removed 3 bases from V and 6 bases from J, with 18 bases in between. The CDR3 length is 16 residues. Germline V CDR1 and CDR2: SGHTA, FQGTGA. CDR3 nucleotides: TGTGCCAGCAGCTTGGATCCCGGGAACTTACTCAATGAGCAGTTCTTC. This gives the protein CASSLDPGNLLNEQFF.